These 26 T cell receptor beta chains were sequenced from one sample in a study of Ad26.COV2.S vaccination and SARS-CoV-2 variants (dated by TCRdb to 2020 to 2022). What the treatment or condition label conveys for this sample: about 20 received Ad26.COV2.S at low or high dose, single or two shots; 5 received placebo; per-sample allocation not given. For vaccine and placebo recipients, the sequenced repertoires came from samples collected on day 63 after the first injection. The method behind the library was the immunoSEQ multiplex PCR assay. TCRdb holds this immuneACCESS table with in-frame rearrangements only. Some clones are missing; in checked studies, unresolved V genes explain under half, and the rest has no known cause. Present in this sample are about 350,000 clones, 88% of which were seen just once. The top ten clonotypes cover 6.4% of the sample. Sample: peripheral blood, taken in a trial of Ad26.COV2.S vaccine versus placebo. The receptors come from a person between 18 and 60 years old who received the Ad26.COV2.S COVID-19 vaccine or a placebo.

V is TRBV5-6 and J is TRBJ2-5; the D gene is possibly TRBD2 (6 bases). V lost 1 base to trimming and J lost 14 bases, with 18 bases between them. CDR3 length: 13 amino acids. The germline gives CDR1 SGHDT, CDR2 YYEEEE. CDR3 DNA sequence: TGTGCCAGCAGCTTGTTCGTAGCGGCGGCCCTCTACTTC. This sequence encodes CASSLFVAAALYF. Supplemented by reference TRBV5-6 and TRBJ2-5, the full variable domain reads DAGVTQSPTHLIKTRGQQVTLRCSPKSGHDTVSWYQQALGQGPQFIFQYYEEEERQRGNFPDRFSGHQFPNYSSELNVNALLLGDSALYLCASSLFVAAALYFGPGTRLLVL.

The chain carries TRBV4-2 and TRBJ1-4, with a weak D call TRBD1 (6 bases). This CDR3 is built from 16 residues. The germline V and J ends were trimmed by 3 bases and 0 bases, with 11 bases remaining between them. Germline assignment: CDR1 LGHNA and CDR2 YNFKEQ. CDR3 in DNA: TGTGCCAGCAGCCAGGGGGCCAGTTCAACTAATGAAAAACTGTTTTTT. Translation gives CASSQGASSTNEKLFF.

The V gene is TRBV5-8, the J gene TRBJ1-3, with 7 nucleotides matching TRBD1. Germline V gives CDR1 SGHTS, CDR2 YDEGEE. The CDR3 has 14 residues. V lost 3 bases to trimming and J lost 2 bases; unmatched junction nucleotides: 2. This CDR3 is CASSSDRAGNTIYF. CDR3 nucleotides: TGTGCCAGCAGCTCAGACAGGGCTGGAAACACCATATATTTT.

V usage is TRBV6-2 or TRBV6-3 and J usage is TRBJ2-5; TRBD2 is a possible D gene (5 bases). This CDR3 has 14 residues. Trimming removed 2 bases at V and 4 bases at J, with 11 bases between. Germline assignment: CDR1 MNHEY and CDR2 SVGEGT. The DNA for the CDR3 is TGTGCCAGCAGTTACACCCCGGGGTCAGAGACCCAGTACTTC. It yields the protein CASSYTPGSETQYF.

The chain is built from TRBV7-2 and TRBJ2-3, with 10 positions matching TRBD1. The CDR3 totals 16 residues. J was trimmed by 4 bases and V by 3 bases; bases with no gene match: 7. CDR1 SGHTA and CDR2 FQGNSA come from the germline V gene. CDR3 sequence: CASSFLTGGKADTQYF. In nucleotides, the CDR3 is TGTGCCAGCAGCTTCCTGACAGGGGGCAAGGCAGATACGCAGTATTTT. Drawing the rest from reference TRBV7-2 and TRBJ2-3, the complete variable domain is GAGVSQSPSNKVTEKGKDVELRCDPISGHTALYWYRQSLGQGLEFLIYFQGNSAPDKSGLPSDRFSAERTGGSVSTLTIQRTQQEDSAVYLCASSFLTGGKADTQYFGPGTRLTVL.

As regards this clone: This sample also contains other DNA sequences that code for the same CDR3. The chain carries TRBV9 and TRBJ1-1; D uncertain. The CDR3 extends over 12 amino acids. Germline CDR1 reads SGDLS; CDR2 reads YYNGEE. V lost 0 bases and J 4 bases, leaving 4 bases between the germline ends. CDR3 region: CASSVGGTEAFF. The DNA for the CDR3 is TGTGCCAGCAGCGTAGGGGGCACTGAAGCTTTCTTT. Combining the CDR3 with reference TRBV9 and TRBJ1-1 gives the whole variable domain DSGVTQTPKHLITATGQRVTLRCSPRSGDLSVYWYQQSLDQGLQFLIQYYNGEERAKGNILERFSAQQFPDLHSELNLSSLELGDSALYFCASSVGGTEAFFGQGTRLTVV.

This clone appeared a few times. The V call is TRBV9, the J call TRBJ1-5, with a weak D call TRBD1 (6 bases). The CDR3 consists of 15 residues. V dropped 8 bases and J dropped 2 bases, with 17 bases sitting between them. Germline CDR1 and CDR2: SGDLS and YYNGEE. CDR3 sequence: CARHHTYRGNQPQHF. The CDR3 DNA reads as TGTGCCAGGCACCATACATACAGGGGCAATCAGCCCCAGCATTTT.

This CDR3 reads CASSPYGRDYGYTF. CDR3 coding DNA: TGTGCCAGCAGCCCGTATGGCAGGGACTATGGCTACACCTTC. The rearrangement joins TRBV28 to TRBJ1-2; D perhaps matches TRBD1 (5 bases). The CDR3 sequence is 14 residues long. CDR1 and CDR2 from the germline V gene are MDHEN and SYDVKM. The V gene lost 6 bases and the J gene lost 3 bases, with 14 bases spanning the gap.

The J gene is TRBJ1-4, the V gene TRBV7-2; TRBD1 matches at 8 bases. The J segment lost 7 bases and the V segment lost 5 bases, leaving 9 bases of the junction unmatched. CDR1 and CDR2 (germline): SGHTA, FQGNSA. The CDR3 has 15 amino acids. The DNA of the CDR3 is TGTGCCAGCAGCACCAGGGGGCTTCGGGGTGAAAAACTGTTTTTT. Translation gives CASSTRGLRGEKLFF.

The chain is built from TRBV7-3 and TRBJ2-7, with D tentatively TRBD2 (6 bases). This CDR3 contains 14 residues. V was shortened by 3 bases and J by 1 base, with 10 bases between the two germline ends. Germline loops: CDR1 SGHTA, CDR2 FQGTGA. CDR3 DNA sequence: TGTGCCAGCAGCTTCGGGACTGGATCCTACGAGCAGTACTTC. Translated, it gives CASSFGTGSYEQYF.

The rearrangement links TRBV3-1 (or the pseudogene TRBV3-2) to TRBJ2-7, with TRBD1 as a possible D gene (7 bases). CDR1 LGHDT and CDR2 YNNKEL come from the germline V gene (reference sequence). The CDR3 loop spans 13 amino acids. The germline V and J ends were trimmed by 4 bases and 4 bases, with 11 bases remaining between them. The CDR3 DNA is TGTGCCAGCAGCCGGCCAGGGGGGTACGAGCAGTACTTC. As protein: CASSRPGGYEQYF.

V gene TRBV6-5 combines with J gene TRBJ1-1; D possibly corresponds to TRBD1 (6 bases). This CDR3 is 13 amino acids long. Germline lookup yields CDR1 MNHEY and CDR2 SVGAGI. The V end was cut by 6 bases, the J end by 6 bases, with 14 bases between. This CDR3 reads CASRPQGNAEAFF. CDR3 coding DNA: TGTGCCAGCAGACCACAGGGTAACGCTGAAGCTTTCTTT.

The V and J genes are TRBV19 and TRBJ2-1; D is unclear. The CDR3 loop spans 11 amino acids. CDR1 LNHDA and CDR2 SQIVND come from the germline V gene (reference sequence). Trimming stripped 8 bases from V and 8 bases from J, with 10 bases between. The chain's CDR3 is CASSDAYEQFF. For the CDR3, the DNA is TGTGCCAGTTCTGACGCGTATGAGCAGTTCTTC.

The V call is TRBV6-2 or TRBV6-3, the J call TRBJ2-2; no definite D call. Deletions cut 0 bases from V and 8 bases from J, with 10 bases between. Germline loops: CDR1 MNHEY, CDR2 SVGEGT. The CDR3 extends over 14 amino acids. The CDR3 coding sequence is TGTGCCAGCAGTTACTCAGTGGGTATTGGGGAGCTGTTTTTT. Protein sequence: CASSYSVGIGELFF.

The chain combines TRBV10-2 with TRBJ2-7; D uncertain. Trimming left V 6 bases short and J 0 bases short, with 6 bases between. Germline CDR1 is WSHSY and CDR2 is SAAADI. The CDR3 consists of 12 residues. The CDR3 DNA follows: TGCGCCAGCAGGTACACCTCCTACGAGCAGTACTTC. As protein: CASRYTSYEQYF.

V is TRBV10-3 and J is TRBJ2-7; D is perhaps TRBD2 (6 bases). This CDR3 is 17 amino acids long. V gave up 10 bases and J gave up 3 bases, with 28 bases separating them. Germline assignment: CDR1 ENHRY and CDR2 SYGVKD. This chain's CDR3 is CATMAGTGSMARYEQYF. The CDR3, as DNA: TGTGCCACGATGGCCGGGACCGGGAGCATGGCGCGCTACGAGCAGTACTTC.

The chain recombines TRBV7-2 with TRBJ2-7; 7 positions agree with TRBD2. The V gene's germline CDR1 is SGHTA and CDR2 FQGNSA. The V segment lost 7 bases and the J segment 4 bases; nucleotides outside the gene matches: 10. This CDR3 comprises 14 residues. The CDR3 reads CASTRGTPPYEQYF. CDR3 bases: TGTGCCAGCACGCGGGGGACTCCGCCTTACGAGCAGTACTTC.

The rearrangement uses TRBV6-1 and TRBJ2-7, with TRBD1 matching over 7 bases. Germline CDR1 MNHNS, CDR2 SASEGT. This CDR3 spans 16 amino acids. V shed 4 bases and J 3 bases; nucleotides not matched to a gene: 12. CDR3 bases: TGTGCCAGCAGTGGACAGGGCTATACGAACGTCTACGAGCAGTACTTC. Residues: CASSGQGYTNVYEQYF.

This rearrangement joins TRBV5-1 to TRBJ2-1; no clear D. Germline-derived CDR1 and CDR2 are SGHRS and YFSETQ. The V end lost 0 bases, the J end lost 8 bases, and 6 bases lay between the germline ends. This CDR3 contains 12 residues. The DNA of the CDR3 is TGCGCCAGCAGCTTGGCCTTAGATGAGCAGTTCTTC. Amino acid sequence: CASSLALDEQFF.

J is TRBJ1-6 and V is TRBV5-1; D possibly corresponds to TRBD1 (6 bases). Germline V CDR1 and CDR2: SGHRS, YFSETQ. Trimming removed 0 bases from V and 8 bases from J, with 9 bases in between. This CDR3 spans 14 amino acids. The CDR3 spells CASSLGTDYSPLHF. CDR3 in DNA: TGCGCCAGCAGCTTGGGGACAGACTATTCACCCCTCCACTTT.

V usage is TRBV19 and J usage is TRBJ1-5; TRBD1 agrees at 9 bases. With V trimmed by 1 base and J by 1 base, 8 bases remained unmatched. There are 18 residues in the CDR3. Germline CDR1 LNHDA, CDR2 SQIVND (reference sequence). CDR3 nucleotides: TGTGCCAGTAGTATAGTATTACAGGGGGCAGGGAGCAATCAGCCCCAGCATTTT. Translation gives CASSIVLQGAGSNQPQHF.

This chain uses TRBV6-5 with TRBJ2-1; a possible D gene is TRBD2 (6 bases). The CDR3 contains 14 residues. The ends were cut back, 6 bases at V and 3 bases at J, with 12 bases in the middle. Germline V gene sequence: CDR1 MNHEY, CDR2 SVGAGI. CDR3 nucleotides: TGTGCCAGCAGCACCGTCGGGGGCTACAATGAGCAGTTCTTC. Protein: CASSTVGGYNEQFF.

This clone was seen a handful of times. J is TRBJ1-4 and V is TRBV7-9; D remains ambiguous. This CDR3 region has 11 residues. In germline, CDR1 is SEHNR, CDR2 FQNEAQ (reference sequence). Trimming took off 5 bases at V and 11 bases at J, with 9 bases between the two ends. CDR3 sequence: CASSTPEKLFF. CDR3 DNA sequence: TGTGCCAGCAGCACACCTGAGAAACTGTTTTTT. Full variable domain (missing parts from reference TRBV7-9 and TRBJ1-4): DTGVSQNPRHKITKRGQNVTFRCDPISEHNRLYWYRQTLGQGPEFLTYFQNEAQLEKSRLLSDRFSAERPKGSFSTLEIQRTEQGDSAMYLCASSTPEKLFFGSGTQLSVL.

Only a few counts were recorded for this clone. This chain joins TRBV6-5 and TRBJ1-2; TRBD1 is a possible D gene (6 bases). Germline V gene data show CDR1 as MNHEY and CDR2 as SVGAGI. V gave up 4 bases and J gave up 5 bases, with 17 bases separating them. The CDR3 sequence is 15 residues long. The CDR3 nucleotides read TGTGCCAGCAGTTCCTTGCAGGGGACTCTTTATGGCTACACCTTC. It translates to CASSSLQGTLYGYTF.

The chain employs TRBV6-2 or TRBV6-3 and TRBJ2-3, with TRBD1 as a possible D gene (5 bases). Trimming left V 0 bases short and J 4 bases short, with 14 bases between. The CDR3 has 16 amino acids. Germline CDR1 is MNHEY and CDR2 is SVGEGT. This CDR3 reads CASSYSRTNLADTQYF. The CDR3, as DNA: TGTGCCAGCAGTTACTCGAGGACAAATCTTGCAGATACGCAGTATTTT.

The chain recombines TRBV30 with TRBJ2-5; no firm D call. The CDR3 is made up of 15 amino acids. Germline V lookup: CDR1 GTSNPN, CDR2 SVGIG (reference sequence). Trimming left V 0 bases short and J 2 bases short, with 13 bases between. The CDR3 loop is CAWSVFTEQQETQYF. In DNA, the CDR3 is TGTGCCTGGAGTGTTTTTACAGAGCAACAAGAGACCCAGTACTTC.